A selection of T cell receptor beta chains follows, all from one sample in a study of shared T cell receptors in the human thymus. Method: immunoSEQ multiplex PCR; TCRdb's copy keeps in-frame clones and lacks some. The sample includes 500,000 to 550,000 clones, around three quarters of them seen just once. The same sample was also studied in work on human thymus T cells.

Sequenced: thymocytes. Receptor source: a boy under two years old with a congenital heart defect. Each CDR3 is given with its conserved first and last residue. D genes are given only for firm matches. Clone sizes are given selectively: once, few, many, or a class where the clone is expanded.

clone_size,v_call,d_call,j_call,cdr3_nt,cdr3_aa
once,TRBV4-3,.,TRBJ2-3,TGCGCCAGCAGCTCGTCCCCCTTAAATAAGCGGAGGCCCACAGATACGCAGTATTTT,CASSSSPLNKRRPTDTQYF
.,TRBV4-1,.,TRBJ2-3,TGCGCCAGCAGCCCCGCGCGGGACACAGATACGCAGTATTTT,CASSPARDTDTQYF
.,TRBV6-5,.,TRBJ2-7,TGTGCCAGCAGTTACTCGAGGACAGAACAGCAGTACTTC,CASSYSRTEQQYF
.,TRBV10-3,.,TRBJ1-1,TGTGCCATCAGTGACCCACAGGGAGCGGGACGCATGAACACTGAAGCTTTCTTT,CAISDPQGAGRMNTEAFF
.,TRBV2,.,TRBJ1-2,TGTGCCAGCAGTGAAGCGAAATCGGTCGGGAGTAACTATGGCTACACCTTC,CASSEAKSVGSNYGYTF
.,TRBV13,.,TRBJ1-1,TGTGCCAGCAGCCTAGGTATGAACACTGAAGCTTTCTTT,CASSLGMNTEAFF
.,TRBV10-1,TRBD1,TRBJ2-1,TGCGCCAGCAGCGCTTACCGGGACAGGGGGCTGGGGAATGAGCAGTTCTTC,CASSAYRDRGLGNEQFF
.,TRBV28,.,TRBJ2-7,TGTGCCAGCACCCCAGAACGGAGCTACTACGAGCAGTACTTC,CASTPERSYYEQYF
.,TRBV13,TRBD2,TRBJ2-1,TGTGCCAGCAGCCTGGGGACTAGCGGGAAGAGCTCCTACAATGAGCAGTTCTTC,CASSLGTSGKSSYNEQFF
.,TRBV7-2,.,TRBJ2-7,TGTGCCAGCAGCTTAGACGGTCGCCAGGCCTCCTACGAGCAGTACTTC,CASSLDGRQASYEQYF
once,TRBV28,TRBD2,TRBJ2-4,TGTGCCAGCACCAGCGGGAGCAGGGCCAAAAACATTCAGTACTTC,CASTSGSRAKNIQYF
.,TRBV19,TRBD1,TRBJ1-2,TGTGCCGGACAGGGGGCCGACTATGGCTACACCTTC,CAGQGADYGYTF
.,TRBV6-1,.,TRBJ2-2,TGTGCCAGCAGTGTACCCCGGGACACCTTCACCGGGGAGCTGTTTTTT,CASSVPRDTFTGELFF
few,TRBV18,.,TRBJ1-4,TGTGCCAGCTCACCAGGGGAGAGGCATGAAAAACTGTTTTTT,CASSPGERHEKLFF
.,TRBV28,TRBD2,TRBJ2-7,TGTGCCAGCGGTTCGGGAGGACTTTCCTACGAGCAGTACTTC,CASGSGGLSYEQYF
.,TRBV11-2,.,TRBJ1-2,TGTGCCAGCAGCTTAGGGGGGGATTTGCTGGACTATGGCTACACCTTC,CASSLGGDLLDYGYTF
once,TRBV4-3,TRBD2,TRBJ2-3,TGCGCCAGCAGCCAAGACGGGGAGCGGGAGCTGGCAGATACGCAGTATTTT,CASSQDGERELADTQYF